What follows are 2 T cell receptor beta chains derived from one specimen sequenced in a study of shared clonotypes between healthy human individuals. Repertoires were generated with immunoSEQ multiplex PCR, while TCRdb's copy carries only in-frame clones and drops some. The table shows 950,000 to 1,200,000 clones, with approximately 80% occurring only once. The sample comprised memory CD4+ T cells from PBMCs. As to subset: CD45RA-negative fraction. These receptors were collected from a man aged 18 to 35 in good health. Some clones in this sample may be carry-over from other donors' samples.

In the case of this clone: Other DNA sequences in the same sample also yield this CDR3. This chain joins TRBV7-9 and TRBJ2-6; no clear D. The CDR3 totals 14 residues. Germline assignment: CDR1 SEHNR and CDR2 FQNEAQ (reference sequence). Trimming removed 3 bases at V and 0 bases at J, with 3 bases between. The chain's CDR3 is CASSLSSGANVLTF. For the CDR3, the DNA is TGTGCCAGCAGCTTGAGCTCTGGGGCCAACGTCCTGACTTTC.

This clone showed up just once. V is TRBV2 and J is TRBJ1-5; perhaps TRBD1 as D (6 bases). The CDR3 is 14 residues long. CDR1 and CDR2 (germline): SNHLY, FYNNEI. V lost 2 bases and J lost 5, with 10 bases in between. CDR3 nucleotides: TGTGCCAGCAGTGAACAGGGGAGAGATCAGCCCCAGCATTTT. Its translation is CASSEQGRDQPQHF.